This T cell receptor (beta chain) was captured in a study of T-cell reconstitution after alpha-beta-depleted transplantation in children. This clonotype was counted between two and nine times. The germline V and J ends were trimmed by 5 bases and 0 bases, with 11 bases remaining between them. The V gene's germline CDR1 is SSHAT and CDR2 FNYEAQ (reference sequence). CDR3 length: 15 residues. The library targeted TCRbeta and was prepared with unique molecular identifiers. MiXCR was run by TCRdb on the PCR reads, yielding one entry per CDR3 protein. Of around 200,000 distinct CDR3 sequences listed, roughly 9% were seen once; the top ten hold about 6.2%.

This sequence joins TRBV7-7 and TRBJ2-1, with D tentatively TRBD1 (5 bases). The sample in question was PBMCs from the stem cell graft donor, obtained from the stem cell graft. This receptor was obtained from a human donor who donated a stem cell graft to a child with acute lymphoblastic leukemia. For the CDR3, the DNA is TGTGCCAGCAGCCACGAGACAGACTCCTACAATGAGCAGTTCTTC. It is translated as CASSHETDSYNEQFF.